Listed below are T cell receptor beta chains from one sample, sequenced in a study of OX40 agonist ivuxolimab in advanced cancers. This table comes from immunoSEQ multiplex PCR, and its TCRdb copy is limited to in-frame clones, with some not included. This table has some 49,000 clones, around four fifths appearing once. Sequences were derived from CD4+ or CD8+ T cells sorted from blood, sampled in a trial of the OX40 agonist ivuxolimab. Source of these receptors: an adult with an advanced solid tumor such as melanoma, head and neck, liver or kidney cancer. Both conserved end residues are trimmed from each CDR3. A D gene is named only where the DNA matches it firmly.

V: TRBV6-1
J: TRBJ1-2
D: NA
CDR3: ASRGSESPYGYT

V: TRBV11-1
J: TRBJ1-1
D: NA
CDR3: ASSPSGTMNTEAF

V: TRBV9
J: TRBJ2-5
D: NA
CDR3: ASSEWGQDQETQY

V: TRBV19
J: TRBJ1-5
D: NA
CDR3: ASSPRGLFSNQPQH

V: TRBV30
J: TRBJ1-5
D: NA
CDR3: AWADSPNQPQH

V: TRBV27
J: TRBJ2-3
D: TRBD2
CDR3: ASNVRGVGGDTQY

V: TRBV28
J: TRBJ1-2
D: TRBD1
CDR3: ASSPATGEKGYT

V: TRBV5-1
J: TRBJ1-2
D: NA
CDR3: ASSVDGANYGYT

V: TRBV9
J: TRBJ2-7
D: NA
CDR3: ASTSRHLYEQY

V: TRBV5-5
J: TRBJ1-5
D: NA
CDR3: ASSLQGAGSQPQH

V: TRBV7-3
J: TRBJ2-7
D: NA
CDR3: ASSSRLVVDEQY

V: TRBV28
J: TRBJ1-2
D: TRBD1
CDR3: ASYPGQGYGYT

V: TRBV19
J: TRBJ2-5
D: NA
CDR3: ASSMVSETQY

V: TRBV28
J: TRBJ2-3
D: TRBD1
CDR3: ASSPIGQGVITDTQY

V: TRBV2
J: TRBJ1-5
D: TRBD1
CDR3: ASRPQGAAQPQH

V: TRBV4-1
J: TRBJ2-2
D: TRBD2
CDR3: ASSPYLLAGGLAGELF

V: TRBV6-6
J: TRBJ1-2
D: NA
CDR3: ASSYDGQYYGYT

V: TRBV10-3
J: TRBJ1-2
D: NA
CDR3: AIGALGASSDYGYA

V: TRBV19
J: TRBJ1-2
D: NA
CDR3: ASKTGPANYGYT

V: TRBV19
J: TRBJ2-1
D: NA
CDR3: ASSIEGLASSYNEQF

V: TRBV5-1
J: TRBJ2-7
D: NA
CDR3: ASSLASDAHYEQY

V: TRBV19
J: TRBJ1-4
D: NA
CDR3: ASGLGTKREKLF

V: TRBV7-9
J: TRBJ1-4
D: NA
CDR3: ASSLEPRRGEKLF

V: TRBV5-6
J: TRBJ1-5
D: NA
CDR3: ASSLGVGRGNQPQH

V: TRBV28
J: TRBJ1-1
D: NA
CDR3: ASSPTAAANTEAF

V: TRBV4-3
J: TRBJ2-1
D: NA
CDR3: ASSQAAYVLGYEQF

V: TRBV9
J: TRBJ2-1
D: NA
CDR3: ASSVGPSVYNEQF

V: TRBV6-5
J: TRBJ1-5
D: NA
CDR3: ASNDRSNQPQH

V: TRBV11-2
J: TRBJ1-5
D: NA
CDR3: ASSSVGNQPQH

V: TRBV7-9
J: TRBJ2-1
D: TRBD2
CDR3: ASSPSSGGAWEQF

V: TRBV5-1
J: TRBJ2-5
D: TRBD2
CDR3: ASSPGLAGGQETQY

V: TRBV5-1
J: TRBJ1-1
D: NA
CDR3: ASSLTATVLNTEAF

V: TRBV6-5
J: TRBJ2-1
D: NA
CDR3: ASSYFGPSWGQF

V: TRBV11-2
J: TRBJ2-3
D: NA
CDR3: ASSRNREGTQY

V: TRBV6-6
J: TRBJ1-2
D: NA
CDR3: ATVAGDSGNYGYT

V: TRBV5-5
J: TRBJ2-5
D: TRBD2
CDR3: ASSLKRGGTSAETQY

V: TRBV5-5
J: TRBJ1-4
D: NA
CDR3: ASSLMGPTNEKLF

V: TRBV11-3
J: TRBJ2-3
D: NA
CDR3: ASSLIPDRSTDTQY

V: TRBV14
J: TRBJ2-2
D: NA
CDR3: ASSQSRGPIGELF

V: TRBV9
J: TRBJ2-5
D: TRBD2
CDR3: ASSVGVAGVQETQY